Each of the 24 T cell receptor beta chains below was sequenced from the same sample in a study of blood T cell repertoires in COVID-19. The method was immunoSEQ multiplex PCR; TCRdb's version includes in-frame clones alone and lacks a portion of them. The sample holds approximately 250,000 clones, about nine tenths seen once. The specimen was peripheral blood. Receptor source: a middle-aged man with active or convalescent COVID-19.

The chain uses TRBV6-5 and TRBJ1-1; no reliable D call. The CDR3 sequence is 14 residues long. Germline lookup yields CDR1 MNHEY and CDR2 SVGAGI. Deletions cut 7 bases from V and 4 bases from J, with 16 bases between. CDR3 DNA: TGTGCCAGCACGATCCCCAACCGAGGCACTGAAGCTTTCTTT. Residues: CASTIPNRGTEAFF.

This chain joins TRBV5-1 and TRBJ1-1, with 8 positions matching TRBD1. The V and J ends lost 5 bases and 4 bases, in that order; junction bases with no gene match: 13. The CDR3 runs 16 residues. Per germline, CDR1 SGHRS and CDR2 YFSETQ. CDR3 nucleotide sequence: TGCGCCAGCAGACTCAGATGGGACAGGTCGGGCACTGAAGCTTTCTTT. It encodes CASRLRWDRSGTEAFF.

The V gene is TRBV30, the J gene TRBJ1-1; D call uncertain. The CDR3 length is 14 residues. Trimming cost V 0 bases and J 5 bases, with 13 bases left between them. Per the germline V gene, CDR1 is GTSNPN and CDR2 is SVGIG (reference sequence). In DNA, the CDR3 is TGTGCCTGGAGTGTAGGCGGGCGGGGAACTGAAGCTTTCTTT. It is translated as CAWSVGGRGTEAFF.

The chain combines TRBV3-1 (or the pseudogene TRBV3-2) with TRBJ2-7; tentatively, D is TRBD1 (6 bases). Looked up from germline, CDR1 is LGHDT and CDR2 is YNNKEL (reference sequence). CDR3 length: 16 amino acids. Trimming stripped 1 base from V and 1 base from J, with 14 bases between. DNA of the CDR3: TGTGCCAGCAGCCAAGCTACCCGGACAGAGTCCTACGAGCAGTACTTC. Protein: CASSQATRTESYEQYF.

This chain connects TRBV11-2 to TRBJ2-1; 8 positions agree with TRBD2. The V segment lost 4 bases and the J segment 0 bases; nucleotides outside the gene matches: 5. The CDR3 runs 16 residues. Germline V gene lookup returns CDR1 SGHAT and CDR2 FQNNGV. The CDR3 loop reads CASSSTSVGSYNEQFF. The CDR3 nucleotides are TGTGCCAGCAGCTCGACTAGCGTCGGCTCCTACAATGAGCAGTTCTTC.

The chain couples TRBV7-6 to TRBJ2-3; D remains unclear. There are 15 residues in the CDR3. Germline V gene sequence: CDR1 SGHVS, CDR2 FNYEAQ. Trimming cost V 4 bases and J 0 bases, with 11 bases left between them. CDR3 sequence (DNA): TGTGCCAGCAGCTCCCTCCCCTCTAGCACAGATACGCAGTATTTT. Amino acids: CASSSLPSSTDTQYF.

V gene TRBV20-1 combines with J gene TRBJ1-3; D ambiguous. Germline V gene data show CDR1 as DFQATT and CDR2 as SNEGSKA (reference sequence). This CDR3 contains 16 residues. The V end was cut by 3 bases, the J end by 3 bases, with 18 bases between. In nucleotides, the CDR3 is TGCAGTGCTAGTGCCCCTCCTATCGGTGTTGGAAACACCATATATTTT. Translation: CSASAPPIGVGNTIYF.

The V call is TRBV2, the J call TRBJ2-4; the match to TRBD2 covers 9 bases. Germline lookup yields CDR1 SNHLY and CDR2 FYNNEI. The ends lost 3 bases at V and 7 bases at J; junction bases unmatched: 7. The CDR3 is 15 residues long. CDR3 sequence: CASSETSGSFNIQYF. The CDR3 nucleotides read TGTGCCAGCAGTGAGACTAGCGGATCTTTTAACATTCAGTACTTC. The variable domain in full, completed from reference TRBV2 and TRBJ2-4, reads EPEVTQTPSHQVTQMGQEVILRCVPISNHLYFYWYRQILGQKVEFLVSFYNNEISEKSEIFDDQFSVERPDGSNFTLKIRSTKLEDSAMYFCASSETSGSFNIQYFGAGTRLSVL.

This clone has more than one count but fewer than ten. CDR3 bases: TGTGCCAGTAGCCAGGGGTGGCACTCTGGAAACACCATATATTTT. It specifies CASSQGWHSGNTIYF. This sequence joins TRBV19 and TRBJ1-3; D might be TRBD1 (6 bases). Germline assignment: CDR1 LNHDA and CDR2 SQIVND (reference sequence). The CDR3 loop spans 15 amino acids. Trimming pared 6 bases from V and 0 bases from J, leaving 12 bases between.

This clone was found once. The gene calls are TRBV9 and TRBJ2-1; 7 bases align to TRBD1. The length of the CDR3 is 15 residues. Per the germline V gene, CDR1 is SGDLS and CDR2 is YYNGEE. V was clipped by 3 bases and J by 2 bases; unmatched bases: 5. The CDR3 reads CASSGTGAAYNEQFF. CDR3 sequence (DNA): TGTGCCAGCAGCGGAACAGGGGCCGCCTACAATGAGCAGTTCTTC.

This sequence joins TRBV6-1 and TRBJ1-6, with D tentatively TRBD1 (6 bases). Germline V gives CDR1 MNHNS, CDR2 SASEGT. Trimming shortened V by 3 bases and J by 9 bases, and 15 bases separated the two germline ends. The CDR3 sequence is 15 residues long. In DNA, the CDR3 is TGTGCCAGCAGTGAGGTGGGGGCGCGCGGTTCACCCCTCCACTTT. Amino acids: CASSEVGARGSPLHF.

V usage is TRBV5-1 and J usage is TRBJ1-2; D remains ambiguous. The CDR3 consists of 13 residues. CDR1 is SGHRS, CDR2 YFSETQ, per germline. The germline V and J ends were trimmed by 0 bases and 1 base, with 4 bases remaining between them. CDR3: CASSLDGNYGYTF. The CDR3 DNA sequence: TGCGCCAGCAGCTTGGACGGTAACTATGGCTACACCTTC.

The V and J genes are TRBV5-1 and TRBJ2-1, with 7 nucleotides matching TRBD2. The CDR3 has 19 residues. The V gene end was trimmed by 0 bases and the J gene end by 4 bases; junction bases not matched to a gene: 16. Germline CDR1 SGHRS, CDR2 YFSETQ. The DNA for the CDR3 is TGCGCCAGCAGCTTGGCCTTCCCGGGAGGTGTAGGAATATACAATGAGCAGTTCTTC. It specifies CASSLAFPGGVGIYNEQFF.

The chain recombines TRBV6-1 with TRBJ1-1, with 7 bases fitting TRBD1. The CDR3 is made up of 15 amino acids. The V and J ends lost 3 bases and 0 bases, in that order; junction bases with no gene match: 4. Germline V gene data show CDR1 as MNHNS and CDR2 as SASEGT. In DNA form, the CDR3 reads TGTGCCAGCAGTGAGGATGGGACAGTGAACACTGAAGCTTTCTTT. It is translated as CASSEDGTVNTEAFF.

This chain connects TRBV12-3 or TRBV12-4 to TRBJ2-7; perhaps TRBD2 as D (7 bases). Trimming cost V 7 bases and J 0 bases, with 10 bases left between them. The CDR3 consists of 13 residues. CDR3 DNA: TGTGCCAGCAAGGGGGGGGACTCCTACGAGCAGTACTTC. Translated: CASKGGDSYEQYF.

The gene calls are TRBV13 and TRBJ2-5; TRBD2 agrees at 11 bases. CDR1 and CDR2 (germline): PRHDT, FYEKMQ (reference sequence). V trimming: 2 bases; J trimming: 5 bases; junction bases outside the gene matches: 7. This CDR3 has 16 residues. CDR3: CASSLTISGGAETQYF. The CDR3 nucleotides read TGTGCCAGCAGCTTAACAATTAGCGGGGGGGCCGAGACCCAGTACTTC.

The chain carries TRBV5-1 and TRBJ2-7, with a weak D call TRBD1 (6 bases). The CDR3 runs 17 residues. Germline CDR1 is SGHRS and CDR2 is YFSETQ. Deletions cut 2 bases from V and 3 bases from J, with 21 bases between. CDR3 amino acids: CASSLEGRLGTSYEQYF. For the CDR3, the DNA is TGCGCCAGCAGCTTAGAGGGAAGGTTAGGGACAAGCTACGAGCAGTACTTC.

This chain uses TRBV27 with TRBJ2-7; 9 positions match TRBD1. Germline CDR1 and CDR2: MNHEY and SMNVEV (reference sequence). V lost 5 bases, J lost 6 bases, and 5 bases stayed unmatched. The length of the CDR3 is 13 residues. The CDR3 DNA reads TGTGCCAGCAGTCCGGGACAGGGCCTCGAGCAGTACTTC. Its translation: CASSPGQGLEQYF.

The V and J genes are TRBV2 and TRBJ1-1; 10 positions agree with TRBD1. Per germline, CDR1 SNHLY and CDR2 FYNNEI. V shed 7 bases and J 0 bases; nucleotides not matched to a gene: 8. This CDR3 comprises 16 residues. Written as DNA, the CDR3 is TGTGCCAGCATTCTTGGACAGGGGGGTATGAACACTGAAGCTTTCTTT. Its translation: CASILGQGGMNTEAFF.

The V gene is TRBV5-6, the J gene TRBJ2-1; 7 bases match TRBD2. Germline loops: CDR1 SGHDT, CDR2 YYEEEE. The CDR3 is 15 residues long. The V gene end was trimmed by 5 bases and the J gene end by 2 bases; junction bases not matched to a gene: 7. The chain's CDR3 is CASRGRAGAYNEQFF. CDR3 coding DNA: TGTGCCAGCAGAGGACGGGCGGGAGCCTACAATGAGCAGTTCTTC.

The rearrangement joins TRBV5-1 to TRBJ1-1; possible D gene TRBD1, 5 bases. The CDR3 runs 15 residues. Trimming pared 1 base from V and 1 base from J, leaving 11 bases between. CDR1 and CDR2 (germline): SGHRS, YFSETQ. The CDR3 sequence is CASSLLGHGNTEAFF. The DNA for the CDR3 is TGCGCCAGCAGCTTGCTTGGACACGGGAACACTGAAGCTTTCTTT.

V gene TRBV6-5 combines with J gene TRBJ1-5, with D possibly being TRBD1 (5 bases). Trimming removed 7 bases at V and 0 bases at J, with 10 bases between. The germline CDR1 and CDR2 sequences are MNHEY and SVGAGI. This CDR3 spans 14 amino acids. CDR3 nucleotides: TGTGCCAGCACCAAGACAGATAGCAATCAGCCCCAGCATTTT. Residues: CASTKTDSNQPQHF.

The rearrangement links TRBV2 to TRBJ1-5; D not resolved. The CDR3 loop spans 15 amino acids. V was trimmed by 3 bases and J by 4 bases, leaving 13 bases between them. Germline CDR1 reads SNHLY; CDR2 reads FYNNEI. The DNA for the CDR3 is TGTGCCAGCAGTGATGCCGGGAATGAGAATCAGCCCCAGCATTTT. Translating it yields CASSDAGNENQPQHF.

J is TRBJ2-7 and V is TRBV5-5, with D possibly TRBD1 on 7 matching bases. The CDR3 is 15 amino acids. CDR1 is SGHKS, CDR2 YYEKEE, per germline (reference sequence). The V end was cut by 0 bases, the J end by 6 bases, with 16 bases between. The CDR3: CASSLASGGGVEQYF. The DNA for the CDR3 is TGTGCCAGCAGCTTGGCGTCCGGAGGGGGCGTCGAGCAGTACTTC.